This TCR beta chain was sequenced for a study of CD8 T cells in Susac syndrome. Looking at the study overall: The Susac syndrome patients that were sequenced included over 5 with active disease and fewer than 10 in remission.

Random-hexamer reverse transcription was applied to about 0.45 to 1 ug RNA. TCRdb processed the immunoSEQ multiplex PCR reads anew with MiXCR; each CDR3 protein has one entry. There are more than 150,000 distinct CDR3 sequences in the sample; 95% occur only once, and approximately 0.16% lies in the top ten. Details on this clonotype: Its antigen remains unknown.

General study findings and limits: Across the total CD8+ repertoires, under 20 Susac-specific public clones were detected, and across the CD8+ TEMRA repertoires, roughly five such clones were detected. CD8+ clonal expansion in Susac was maximal in TEMRA cells and in active patients.

The sequenced sample was CD8+ T cells from PBMCs. This sequence originates from a human donor with Susac syndrome.

CDR3 amino acids: CASSGGSPLHF. CDR3 DNA: TGTGCCAGCAGTGGGGGCTCACCCCTCCACTTT. The chain joins TRBV13 to TRBJ1-6; D perhaps matches TRBD1 (6 bases). V was clipped by 6 bases and J by 10 bases, with 7 bases between them. Germline V CDR1 and CDR2: PRHDT, FYEKMQ (reference sequence). The CDR3 covers 11 residues.